One sample yielded the 16 T cell receptor beta chains listed below, sequenced in a study of blood T cell repertoires in COVID-19. Data came from immunoSEQ multiplex PCR; TCRdb stores just in-frame clones and leaves some out. The sample carries about 280,000 clones, approximately 86% recorded once. The sequenced sample consisted of peripheral blood. The origin of the receptors is a man aged 35-49 years with active or convalescent COVID-19.

V and J are TRBV28 and TRBJ1-3, with 8 bases aligning to TRBD1. This CDR3 contains 16 residues. The V gene end was trimmed by 5 bases and the J gene end by 0 bases; junction bases not matched to a gene: 6. The germline V gene has CDR1 MDHEN and CDR2 SYDVKM. The CDR3: CASSPSDRDSGNTIYF. CDR3 coding DNA: TGTGCCAGCAGTCCATCGGACAGGGACTCTGGAAACACCATATATTTT.

V gene TRBV5-1 combines with J gene TRBJ2-1; tentatively, D is TRBD1 (6 bases). With 4 bases removed from V and 3 bases from J, the gap between germline ends came to 14 bases. The CDR3 runs to 15 residues. The germline V gene encodes CDR1 SGHRS and CDR2 YFSETQ. CDR3 residues: CASSPEGTSYNEQFF. CDR3 coding DNA: TGCGCCAGCAGCCCTGAGGGGACAAGCTACAATGAGCAGTTCTTC.

V gene TRBV7-9 combines with J gene TRBJ2-7, with D perhaps TRBD2 (5 bases). The germline V gene has CDR1 SEHNR and CDR2 FQNEAQ (reference sequence). CDR3 size: 12 residues. V was clipped by 8 bases and J by 2 bases, with 10 bases between them. This CDR3 is CASGSPTYEQYF. CDR3 nucleotide sequence: TGTGCCAGCGGGAGTCCTACCTACGAGCAGTACTTC.

The chain couples TRBV11-2 to TRBJ2-1; 9 bases map to TRBD2. The length of the CDR3 is 16 residues. V lost 0 bases, J lost 7 bases, and 7 bases stayed unmatched. CDR1 is SGHAT, CDR2 FQNNGV, per germline. The CDR3 loop is CASSLDAGLAGNEQFF. CDR3 coding DNA: TGTGCCAGCAGCTTAGATGCGGGACTAGCTGGGAATGAGCAGTTCTTC.

The V and J genes are TRBV2 and TRBJ2-7; a possible D gene is TRBD1 (6 bases). The germline CDR1 and CDR2 sequences are SNHLY and FYNNEI. V gave up 4 bases and J gave up 4 bases, with 20 bases separating them. This CDR3 is built from 16 residues. As DNA, the CDR3 is TGTGCCAGCAGTGTCGGAAGCGGACAGATACTTTACGAGCAGTACTTC. This encodes CASSVGSGQILYEQYF.

The chain uses TRBV28 and TRBJ2-5; TRBD1 might be the D (7 bases). Per germline, CDR1 MDHEN and CDR2 SYDVKM. Trimming shortened V by 8 bases and J by 0 bases, and 19 bases separated the two germline ends. The CDR3 consists of 16 residues. The CDR3 loop is CASPRRGRGDQETQYF. The CDR3 DNA reads as TGTGCCAGCCCCCGGAGAGGCAGGGGGGACCAAGAGACCCAGTACTTC.

The rearrangement links TRBV24-1 to TRBJ2-7, with D maybe TRBD2 (6 bases). Germline-derived CDR1 and CDR2 are KGHDR and SFDVKD. The CDR3 spans 14 residues. V lost 4 bases and J lost 2, with 11 bases in between. CDR3 sequence reads: CATSEAGTPYEQYF. CDR3 DNA sequence: TGTGCCACCAGTGAAGCCGGGACTCCCTACGAGCAGTACTTC.

J is TRBJ1-2 and V is TRBV9; D remains ambiguous. Germline V gene sequence: CDR1 SGDLS, CDR2 YYNGEE. The CDR3 sequence is 13 residues long. With 4 bases removed from V and 6 bases from J, the gap between germline ends came to 13 bases. The CDR3 loop reads CASSFGSWDGYTF. In DNA, the CDR3 is TGTGCCAGCAGCTTCGGGTCTTGGGATGGCTACACCTTC. Combining the CDR3 with reference TRBV9 and TRBJ1-2 gives the whole variable domain DSGVTQTPKHLITATGQRVTLRCSPRSGDLSVYWYQQSLDQGLQFLIQYYNGEERAKGNILERFSAQQFPDLHSELNLSSLELGDSALYFCASSFGSWDGYTFGSGTRLTVV.

The chain has TRBV7-9 and TRBJ2-5; 11 bases align to TRBD1. CDR1 SEHNR and CDR2 FQNEAQ come from the germline V gene (reference sequence). J gave up 5 bases and V 4 bases, and 6 bases lay outside the gene matches. CDR3 length: 15 amino acids. This chain's CDR3 is CASSSGQGAWETQYF. The CDR3 DNA is TGTGCCAGCAGCTCCGGACAGGGGGCTTGGGAGACCCAGTACTTC.

V and J are TRBV3-1 (or the pseudogene TRBV3-2) and TRBJ2-7; D is possibly TRBD2 (6 bases). CDR3 size: 15 residues. The V end lost 3 bases, the J end lost 0 bases, and 12 bases lay between the germline ends. Germline CDR1 is LGHDT and CDR2 is YNNKEL (reference sequence). CDR3 sequence (DNA): TGTGCCAGCAGCCACCCGCGGGGCCTCTCCTACGAGCAGTACTTC. Translating it yields CASSHPRGLSYEQYF.

The gene calls are TRBV6-5 and TRBJ1-2, with D possibly matching TRBD1 (5 bases). V shed 5 bases and J shed 0 bases, with 10 bases lying between them. The CDR3 is made up of 14 amino acids. In germline, CDR1 is MNHEY, CDR2 SVGAGI. In nucleotides, the CDR3 is TGTGCCAGCAGTACTGGGACTTCTAACTATGGCTACACCTTC. Translation: CASSTGTSNYGYTF.

The gene calls are TRBV4-1 and TRBJ1-2; tentative D call: TRBD1 (5 bases). This CDR3 comprises 15 residues. Germline loops: CDR1 MGHRA, CDR2 YSYEKL. The V end lost 3 bases, the J end lost 2 bases, and 13 bases lay between the germline ends. The CDR3 DNA follows: TGCGCCAGCAGCCACGTTCGTGGACAAAACTATGGCTACACCTTC. This translates into CASSHVRGQNYGYTF.

This chain connects TRBV6-6 to TRBJ1-5; 7 nucleotides line up with TRBD1. V was clipped by 6 bases and J by 6 bases; unmatched bases: 11. In germline, CDR1 is MNHNY, CDR2 SVGAGI (reference sequence). The CDR3 consists of 15 residues. CDR3 in amino acids: CASRPGAGGSQPQHF. Written as DNA, the CDR3 is TGTGCCAGCAGACCCGGGGCAGGGGGTTCTCAGCCCCAGCATTTT.

The rearrangement links TRBV30 to TRBJ1-5, with D hard to call. Trimming left V 1 base short and J 1 base short, with 8 bases between. CDR1 and CDR2 from the germline V gene are GTSNPN and SVGIG (reference sequence). This CDR3 spans 14 amino acids. CDR3 protein: CAWSATLSNQPQHF. Written as DNA, the CDR3 is TGTGCCTGGAGTGCGACACTCAGCAATCAGCCCCAGCATTTT.

This clone came up once. The V call is TRBV6-6, the J call TRBJ1-1, with TRBD1 as a possible D gene (6 bases). V lost 0 bases and J 4 bases, leaving 12 bases between the germline ends. CDR3 length equals 15 residues. The V gene's germline CDR1 is MNHNY and CDR2 SVGAGI (reference sequence). The CDR3 region is CASSYSSGAATEAFF. CDR3 nucleotide sequence: TGTGCCAGCAGTTACTCGTCAGGGGCCGCCACTGAAGCTTTCTTT.

This chain joins TRBV24-1 and TRBJ2-1, with a tentative D call TRBD2 (5 bases). Germline V lookup: CDR1 KGHDR, CDR2 SFDVKD. CDR3 length: 11 residues. V was shortened by 9 bases and J by 8 bases, with 10 bases between the two germline ends. The CDR3 spells CATEGLDEQFF. CDR3 DNA sequence: TGTGCCACCGAGGGCTTGGATGAGCAGTTCTTC.